This record looks at one TCR beta chain sequence and its context. Its antigen remains unknown. Though probably carrying unrecorded immune exposures, donors were nominally healthy at sampling. The sample is drawn from a study of cytomegalovirus exposure and HLA in healthy donors. Study-level results: TCR beta chains numbering more than 150 were designated cytomegalovirus-associated.

PCR involved 60 Vbeta and 13 Jbeta primers. TCRdb's table, derived via immunoSEQ multiplex PCR, lists solely in-frame clones and lacks some. The table has approximately 110,000 clones, approximately 67% seen once; the top ten hold 7.5% to 9%. The CDR3 runs 15 residues. Germline CDR1 is SGHRS and CDR2 is YFSETQ. V dropped 2 bases and J dropped 1; count of bases not matched to a gene: 2. The receptor's source is a man between 18 and 29 years old in good health and CMV-seropositive. Sequenced material: PBMCs. The chain is built from TRBV5-1 and TRBJ2-2; 7 bases fit TRBD2. The CDR3 loop is CASSFQRGNTGELFF. Here the CDR3 DNA reads TGCGCCAGCAGCTTTCAGCGGGGGAACACCGGGGAGCTGTTTTTT.